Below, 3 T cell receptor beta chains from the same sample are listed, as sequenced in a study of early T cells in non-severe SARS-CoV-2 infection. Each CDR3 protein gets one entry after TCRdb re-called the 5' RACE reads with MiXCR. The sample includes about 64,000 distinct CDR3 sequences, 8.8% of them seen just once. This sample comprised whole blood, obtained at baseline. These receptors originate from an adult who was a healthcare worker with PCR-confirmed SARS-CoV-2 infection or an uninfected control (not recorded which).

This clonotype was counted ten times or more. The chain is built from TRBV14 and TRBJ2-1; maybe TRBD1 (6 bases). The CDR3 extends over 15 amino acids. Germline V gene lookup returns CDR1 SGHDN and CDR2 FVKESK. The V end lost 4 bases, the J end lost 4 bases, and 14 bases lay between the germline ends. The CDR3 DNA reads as TGTGCCAGCAGCCCCCTCTGGGGGCCTTACAATGAGCAGTTCTTC. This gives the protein CASSPLWGPYNEQFF.

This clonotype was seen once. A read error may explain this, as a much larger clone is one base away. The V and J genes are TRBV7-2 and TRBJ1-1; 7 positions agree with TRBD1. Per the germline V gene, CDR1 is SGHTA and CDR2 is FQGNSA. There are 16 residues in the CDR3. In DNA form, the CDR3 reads TGTGCCAGCGGCTTAGCGTGGACAGGTTCGGGGACTGAAGCTTTCTTT. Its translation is CASGLAWTGSGTEAFF.

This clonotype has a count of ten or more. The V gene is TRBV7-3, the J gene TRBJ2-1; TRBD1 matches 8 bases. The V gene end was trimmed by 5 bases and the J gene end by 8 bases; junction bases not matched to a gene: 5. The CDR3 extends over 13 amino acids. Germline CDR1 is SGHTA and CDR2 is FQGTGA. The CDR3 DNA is TGTGCCAGCAGCGCCAGGGGGCAGGATGAGCAGTTCTTC. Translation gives CASSARGQDEQFF.